One T cell receptor beta chain is described in this entry. Its antigen remains unknown. The source of the sample is a study of cytomegalovirus exposure and HLA in healthy donors. Study-level results: Cytomegalovirus association was listed for about 160 TCR beta chains. TCR beta chain V- and J-gene trimming was linked, in a later analysis, to a missense variant in DCLRE1C. In all likelihood, a cluster of highly shared sequence variants was a sequencing artifact.

PCR amplification relied on 60 Vbeta primers (plus 13 Jbeta primers). Clones were read by immunoSEQ multiplex PCR, and TCRdb kept only the in-frame ones, dropping some. The sample includes fewer than 200,000 clones, roughly 87% of them seen just once. Regarding donors, all were healthy bone marrow donors. The clonotype originates from a man aged 45 to 65 in good health and CMV-seronegative. Sequencing used PBMCs.

In DNA form, the CDR3 reads TGTGCCAGCAGCCCCGGGAGGGCCGGAACAGATACGCAGTATTTT. Amino acids: CASSPGRAGTDTQYF. The rearrangement joins TRBV7-2 to TRBJ2-3, with TRBD2 matching over 8 bases. The germline V gene has CDR1 SGHTA and CDR2 FQGNSA. The length of the CDR3 is 15 residues. Trimming cost V 5 bases and J 3 bases; bases outside gene matches: 7.